This is a list of T cell receptor beta chains from one sample in a study of control samples from healthy donors and cancer patients. Sequenced by immunoSEQ multiplex PCR; TCRdb stores in-frame clones only, minus some. Altogether roughly 200,000 clones are present, just under 95% being singletons, with the ten largest covering approximately 1.5%. The sequenced sample consisted of blood. These receptors were obtained from a man aged 45 to 65 in good health. CDR3s include the opening cysteine and the closing phenylalanine or tryptophan. The order of the fields is J gene, D gene, V gene, clone size, CDR3 DNA, CDR3 protein. A D gene is named only where the DNA matches it firmly. The size of a clone is reported for some rows only, either as once, few or many, or as a class for expanded clones.

j_gene: TRBJ1-5
d_gene: .
v_gene: TRBV4-1
abundance: .
CDR3nt: TGCGCCAGCAGCCAGATGGGGGGAGGCAATCAGCCCCAGCATTTT
CDR3aa: CASSQMGGGNQPQHF

j_gene: TRBJ2-2
d_gene: .
v_gene: TRBV10-3
abundance: .
CDR3nt: TGTGCCATCAGTGAGTCGGGCGGGGAGCTGTTTTTT
CDR3aa: CAISESGGELFF

j_gene: TRBJ1-3
d_gene: TRBD1
v_gene: TRBV2
abundance: .
CDR3nt: TGTGCCAGCAGTCGGGACAGACCAAGCTCTGGAAACACCATATATTTT
CDR3aa: CASSRDRPSSGNTIYF

j_gene: TRBJ1-2
d_gene: TRBD1
v_gene: TRBV18
abundance: .
CDR3nt: TGTGCCAGCTCCCTGGGACAGGGAACGATTGGCTACACCTTC
CDR3aa: CASSLGQGTIGYTF

j_gene: TRBJ1-1
d_gene: .
v_gene: TRBV9
abundance: .
CDR3nt: TGTGCCAGCAACGTCGTAAGCAGCCTCACTGAAGCTTTCTTT
CDR3aa: CASNVVSSLTEAFF

j_gene: TRBJ1-1
d_gene: .
v_gene: TRBV5-1
abundance: .
CDR3nt: TGCGCCAGCGTGCAGTCCCCCCTTTACACTGAAGCTTTCTTT
CDR3aa: CASVQSPLYTEAFF

j_gene: TRBJ2-6
d_gene: .
v_gene: TRBV27
abundance: .
CDR3nt: TGTGCCAGCAGTCCACAGAGCTCTGGGGCCAACGTCCTGACTTTC
CDR3aa: CASSPQSSGANVLTF

j_gene: TRBJ1-2
d_gene: .
v_gene: TRBV2
abundance: .
CDR3nt: TGTGCCAGCAGTGAGAATTATCCGGGGACCTATGGCTACACCTTC
CDR3aa: CASSENYPGTYGYTF

j_gene: TRBJ2-3
d_gene: .
v_gene: TRBV5-1
abundance: .
CDR3nt: TGCGCCAGCAGCTTTGGGAGCCCCACAGATACGCAGTATTTT
CDR3aa: CASSFGSPTDTQYF

j_gene: TRBJ1-1
d_gene: .
v_gene: TRBV10-2
abundance: .
CDR3nt: TGCGCCAGCGGAACCCGGGCTGAAGCTTTCTTT
CDR3aa: CASGTRAEAFF

j_gene: TRBJ1-2
d_gene: .
v_gene: TRBV5-6
abundance: .
CDR3nt: TGTGCCAGCAGCAGGGGACGGACCGATGGCTACACCTTC
CDR3aa: CASSRGRTDGYTF

j_gene: TRBJ1-2
d_gene: .
v_gene: TRBV4-1
abundance: .
CDR3nt: TGCGCCAGCAGCCAACCCGGGGACTATGGCTACACCTTC
CDR3aa: CASSQPGDYGYTF

j_gene: TRBJ2-1
d_gene: .
v_gene: TRBV18
abundance: once
CDR3nt: TGTGCCAGCTCACCACTAACGGCCTCCTACAATGAGCAGTTCTTC
CDR3aa: CASSPLTASYNEQFF

j_gene: TRBJ2-1
d_gene: .
v_gene: TRBV28
abundance: .
CDR3nt: TGTGCCAGCGGCGGGATCTCCTACAATGAGCAGTTCTTC
CDR3aa: CASGGISYNEQFF

j_gene: TRBJ1-6
d_gene: .
v_gene: TRBV5-1
abundance: once
CDR3nt: TGCGCCAGCAGCCCCGAGGGGCCTATATATTCACCCCTCCACTTT
CDR3aa: CASSPEGPIYSPLHF

j_gene: TRBJ1-1
d_gene: .
v_gene: TRBV18
abundance: .
CDR3nt: TGTGCCAGCTCACCACGAGTGCCAGCGAACACTGAAGCTTTCTTT
CDR3aa: CASSPRVPANTEAFF

j_gene: TRBJ2-7
d_gene: .
v_gene: TRBV6-1
abundance: .
CDR3nt: TGTGCCAGCAGTGAAAGCGGATTTACGTACGAGCAGTACTTC
CDR3aa: CASSESGFTYEQYF

j_gene: TRBJ1-3
d_gene: .
v_gene: TRBV6-2/TRBV6-3
abundance: .
CDR3nt: TGTGCCAGCAGCACCGGTGGAAACACCATATATTTT
CDR3aa: CASSTGGNTIYF

j_gene: TRBJ1-2
d_gene: .
v_gene: TRBV28
abundance: once
CDR3nt: TGTGCCAGCACCCCACCCCCTCGGGGCAGCTATGGCTACACCTTC
CDR3aa: CASTPPPRGSYGYTF

j_gene: TRBJ1-2
d_gene: .
v_gene: TRBV4-3
abundance: .
CDR3nt: TGCGCCAGCAGCCAGGGGGGCGGGGGGTTCGCTTTGGGCTACACCTTC
CDR3aa: CASSQGGGGFALGYTF

j_gene: TRBJ1-5
d_gene: .
v_gene: TRBV7-2
abundance: once
CDR3nt: TGTGCCAGCAGCTTCGGAGGGGTGTCGAATCAGCCCCAGCATTTT
CDR3aa: CASSFGGVSNQPQHF

j_gene: TRBJ1-3
d_gene: TRBD1
v_gene: TRBV19
abundance: .
CDR3nt: TGTGCCAGTAGTCCGACCGGGACAGGGGGCAAAATAACCATATATTTT
CDR3aa: CASSPTGTGGKITIYF

j_gene: TRBJ2-2
d_gene: .
v_gene: TRBV5-1
abundance: .
CDR3nt: TGCGCCAGCAGGTCGACCGTATCGAACACCGGGGAGCTGTTTTTT
CDR3aa: CASRSTVSNTGELFF

j_gene: TRBJ1-5
d_gene: .
v_gene: TRBV4-1
abundance: .
CDR3nt: TGCGCCAGCAGCCACCCGGGGGCCTGGCCCCAGCATTTT
CDR3aa: CASSHPGAWPQHF

j_gene: TRBJ2-5
d_gene: TRBD2
v_gene: TRBV3-1/TRBV3-2
abundance: .
CDR3nt: TGTGCCAGCAGGTCTACTAGCGGGGCTGAGACCCAGTACTTC
CDR3aa: CASRSTSGAETQYF

j_gene: TRBJ2-1
d_gene: .
v_gene: TRBV7-2
abundance: .
CDR3nt: TGTGCCAGCAGCCGTCCCGGGGGCAATGAGCAGTTCTTC
CDR3aa: CASSRPGGNEQFF

j_gene: TRBJ2-1
d_gene: .
v_gene: TRBV27
abundance: .
CDR3nt: TGTGCCAGCAGTTTAAGCAGGGGTAGCGCCTACAATGAGCAGTTCTTC
CDR3aa: CASSLSRGSAYNEQFF

j_gene: TRBJ2-2
d_gene: .
v_gene: TRBV19
abundance: .
CDR3nt: TGTGCCAGTAGTATACAGGGGTGGCAGGGGCCCGGGGAGCTGTTTTTT
CDR3aa: CASSIQGWQGPGELFF

j_gene: TRBJ1-6
d_gene: TRBD1
v_gene: TRBV28
abundance: .
CDR3nt: TGTGCCACCATTTCCGGGACAGGCCATTCACCCCTCCACTTT
CDR3aa: CATISGTGHSPLHF

j_gene: TRBJ1-2
d_gene: .
v_gene: TRBV5-1
abundance: .
CDR3nt: TGCGCCAGCAGCTTGAATCCAGGAAATGGCTACACCTTC
CDR3aa: CASSLNPGNGYTF

j_gene: TRBJ2-4
d_gene: TRBD1
v_gene: TRBV5-1
abundance: .
CDR3nt: TGCGCCAGCAGGACAGGGAATTCAAACATTCAGTACTTC
CDR3aa: CASRTGNSNIQYF

j_gene: TRBJ1-1
d_gene: .
v_gene: TRBV12-3/TRBV12-4
abundance: once
CDR3nt: TGTGCCAGCTCATTGGGCTTCACTGAAGCTTTCTTT
CDR3aa: CASSLGFTEAFF

j_gene: TRBJ1-1
d_gene: .
v_gene: TRBV6-6
abundance: .
CDR3nt: TGTGCCAGCAGTTTCAGCCATAGGGGAGATACTGAAGCTTTCTTT
CDR3aa: CASSFSHRGDTEAFF

j_gene: TRBJ1-2
d_gene: TRBD1
v_gene: TRBV29-1
abundance: once
CDR3nt: TGCAGCGTTCGGGCAGGGGGCTATGGCTACACCTTC
CDR3aa: CSVRAGGYGYTF

j_gene: TRBJ1-5
d_gene: .
v_gene: TRBV24-1
abundance: .
CDR3nt: TGTGCCACCGCCCTTGGCAATCAGCCCCAGCATTTT
CDR3aa: CATALGNQPQHF

j_gene: TRBJ1-6
d_gene: .
v_gene: TRBV6-5
abundance: .
CDR3nt: TGTGCCAGCAGGCCCGCAGGGGAACCCCTCCACTTT
CDR3aa: CASRPAGEPLHF

j_gene: TRBJ1-4
d_gene: .
v_gene: TRBV5-1
abundance: .
CDR3nt: TGCGCCAGCAGCGACATGACAACTAATGAAAAACTGTTTTTT
CDR3aa: CASSDMTTNEKLFF

j_gene: TRBJ2-3
d_gene: .
v_gene: TRBV5-1
abundance: .
CDR3nt: TGCGCCAGCAGCTCAGGAGGAGGAGATACGCAGTATTTT
CDR3aa: CASSSGGGDTQYF

j_gene: TRBJ1-2
d_gene: .
v_gene: TRBV18
abundance: once
CDR3nt: TGTGCCAGCTCACCGGAAGAGGGTAGATATGGCTACACCTTC
CDR3aa: CASSPEEGRYGYTF

j_gene: TRBJ1-2
d_gene: .
v_gene: TRBV2
abundance: .
CDR3nt: TGTGCCAGCAGTGGGGGTCTTAACTATGGCTACACCTTC
CDR3aa: CASSGGLNYGYTF

j_gene: TRBJ1-1
d_gene: TRBD1
v_gene: TRBV19
abundance: .
CDR3nt: TGTGCCAGTAGTACCAGGGGGAGAGGCACTGAAGCTTTCTTT
CDR3aa: CASSTRGRGTEAFF

j_gene: TRBJ1-5
d_gene: TRBD1
v_gene: TRBV5-5
abundance: .
CDR3nt: TGTGCCAGCAGCTTGTCGACAGGGGGGTCAACAATTCAGCCCCAGCATTTT
CDR3aa: CASSLSTGGSTIQPQHF

j_gene: TRBJ2-5
d_gene: .
v_gene: TRBV3-1/TRBV3-2
abundance: .
CDR3nt: TGTGCCAGCACAGGGGAAGAGACCCAGTACTTC
CDR3aa: CASTGEETQYF

j_gene: TRBJ1-2
d_gene: TRBD1
v_gene: TRBV28
abundance: .
CDR3nt: TGTGCCAGCAGTTTTGGGACAGGGAACTATGGCTACACCTTC
CDR3aa: CASSFGTGNYGYTF

j_gene: TRBJ2-7
d_gene: TRBD1
v_gene: TRBV24-1
abundance: .
CDR3nt: TGTGCCACCAGTGATTCGACCCCCCCGGGACAGTCCTACGAGCAGTACTTC
CDR3aa: CATSDSTPPGQSYEQYF

j_gene: TRBJ1-5
d_gene: TRBD1
v_gene: TRBV7-8
abundance: .
CDR3nt: TGTGCCAGCAGCGTAGGGGCAGGGGGCCTCAATCAGCCCCAGCATTTT
CDR3aa: CASSVGAGGLNQPQHF

j_gene: TRBJ2-1
d_gene: TRBD2
v_gene: TRBV3-1/TRBV3-2
abundance: .
CDR3nt: TGTGCCAGCTCCCCAGCGGGGACGGCCTCCTACAATGAGCAGTTCTTC
CDR3aa: CASSPAGTASYNEQFF